This T cell receptor beta chain comes out of a study of cytomegalovirus exposure and HLA in healthy donors. It was with 60 Vbeta and 13 Jbeta primers that the PCR ran. In the original processing: Later analysis identified approximately 88 million unique TCR beta chains, about 10 million shared. Sequencing was performed with immunoSEQ multiplex PCR; in TCRdb, only in-frame clones are kept and a portion is missing. The D gene and trimming were derived from the DNA, and the V and J assignments and clone size from that table. The table shows 90,000 to 120,000 clones, with 81% occurring only once. Study findings and constraints: TCR beta V- and J-gene trimming was later associated with a missense DCLRE1C variant.

CDR3 length: 13 amino acids. The V and J ends lost 3 bases and 0 bases respectively, with 6 bases between them. Germline CDR1 MNHEY, CDR2 SMNVEV (reference sequence). Turning to this clone: Its antigen is undetermined. The sample holds other DNA sequences that translate to the same CDR3.

The gene calls are TRBV27 and TRBJ2-7; D might be TRBD2 (6 bases). The TCR originated in a young man in good health and CMV-seronegative. Sequencing was done on a sample of PBMCs. The CDR3 here is CASSLRGSYEQYF. The CDR3 DNA reads TGTGCCAGCAGTTTGCGGGGCTCCTACGAGCAGTACTTC.